This T cell receptor (beta chain) was recorded in a study of blood T cell repertoires in COVID-19. Study-wide background: Both acute and convalescent COVID-19 samples were obtained from the United States, Italy and Spain. In each case, the material was cDNA or gDNA derived from T cells, B-cell-depleted T cells, or PBMCs.

The table lists this clone with a few counts. CDR1 and CDR2 from the germline V gene are MDHEN and SYDVKM. There are 15 residues in the CDR3. Trimming took 5 bases from V and 4 from J; bases not matched to a gene: 7. Original analysis: Quantification of nucleated cells was approximated via reference gene primer amplification. The protocol was immunoSEQ multiplex PCR, while the TCRdb copy is restricted to in-frame clones and leaves out a portion. V, J and clone size were drawn from that table, and D and trimming were deduced from the DNA. The sample lists 380,000 or so clones, around 90% occurring once.

Sequences were obtained from peripheral blood. This sequence was found in a man aged 35-49 years with acute or convalescent COVID-19. The gene calls are TRBV28 and TRBJ1-5; 8 bases fit TRBD1. In nucleotides, the CDR3 is TGTGCCAGCAGTCCCTCGGACAGGGAAAATCAGCCCCAGCATTTT. Its translation is CASSPSDRENQPQHF.